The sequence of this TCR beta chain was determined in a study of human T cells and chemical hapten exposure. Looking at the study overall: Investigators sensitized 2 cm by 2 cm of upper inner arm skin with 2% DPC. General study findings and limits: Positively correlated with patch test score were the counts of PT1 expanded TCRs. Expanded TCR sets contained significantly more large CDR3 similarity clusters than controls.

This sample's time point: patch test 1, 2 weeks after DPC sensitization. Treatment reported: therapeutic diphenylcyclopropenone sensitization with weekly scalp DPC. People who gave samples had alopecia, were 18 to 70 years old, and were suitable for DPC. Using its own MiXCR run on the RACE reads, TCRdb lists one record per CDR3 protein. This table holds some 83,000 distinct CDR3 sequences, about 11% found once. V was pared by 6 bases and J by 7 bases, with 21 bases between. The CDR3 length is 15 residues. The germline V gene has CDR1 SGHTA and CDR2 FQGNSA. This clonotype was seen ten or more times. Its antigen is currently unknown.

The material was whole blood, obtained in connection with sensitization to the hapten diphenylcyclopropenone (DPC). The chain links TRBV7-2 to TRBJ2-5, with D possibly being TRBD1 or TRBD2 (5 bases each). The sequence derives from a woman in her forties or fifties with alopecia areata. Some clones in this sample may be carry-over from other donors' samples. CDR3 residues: CASRPGPGLGGTQYF. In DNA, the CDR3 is TGTGCCAGCAGACCGGGACCTGGGTTAGGAGGGACCCAGTACTTC. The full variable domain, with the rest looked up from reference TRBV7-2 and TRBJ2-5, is GAGVSQSPSNKVTEKGKDVELRCDPISGHTALYWYRQSLGQGLEFLIYFQGNSAPDKSGLPSDRFSAERTGGSVSTLTIQRTQQEDSAVYLCASRPGPGLGGTQYFGPGTRLLVL.